The rows below give T cell receptor beta chains drawn from one sample of a study of T cells in Graves' hyperthyroidism and ophthalmopathy. Each CDR3 protein gets one entry after TCRdb re-called the multiplex PCR reads with MiXCR. The repertoire holds over 250,000 distinct CDR3 sequences, with around 25% as singletons. The sample comprised blood. The receptors originated from a man in his forties with Graves' hyperthyroidism that later progressed to Graves' ophthalmopathy. Both conserved end residues are part of each CDR3. D genes are given only for firm matches. Not all rows give a size; the values are once, few, many and, for expanded clones, a class.

d_call	cdr3_length	v_call	j_call	clone_size	cdr3_aa	cdr3_nt
NA	13	TRBV12-3/TRBV12-4	TRBJ2-5	NA	CASSEGGPGGQYF	TGTGCCAGCAGCGAAGGGGGGCCGGGGGGCCAGTACTTC
NA	14	TRBV25-1	TRBJ2-2	many	CASSEERTTGELFF	TGTGCCAGCAGTGAGGAACGAACCACCGGGGAGCTGTTTTTT
NA	13	TRBV19	TRBJ2-7	NA	CASSSPGTYEQYF	TGTGCCAGTAGTAGTCCGGGAACCTACGAGCAGTACTTC
NA	17	TRBV9	TRBJ2-5	many	CASSVGAGHRVVETQYF	TGTGCCAGCAGCGTAGGAGCCGGACACAGGGTTGTGGAGACCCAGTACTTC
NA	19	TRBV6-4	TRBJ2-5	NA	CASSHQRFGVLGSQETQYF	TGTGCCAGCAGTCACCAACGGTTTGGCGTACTGGGAAGCCAAGAGACCCAGTACTTC
NA	13	TRBV3-1	TRBJ1-1	few	CASSVIPGAEAFF	TGTGCCAGCAGCGTTATACCGGGGGCTGAAGCTTTCTTT
TRBD1	19	TRBV6-4	TRBJ1-5	many	CASSDPWRQGSYGNQPQHF	TGTGCCAGCAGTGACCCCTGGAGACAGGGCTCGTACGGCAATCAGCCCCAGCATTTT
TRBD1	14	TRBV29-1	TRBJ2-7	many	CSVVPLDRGNEQYF	TGCAGCGTTGTACCTTTGGACAGGGGAAACGAGCAGTACTTC
TRBD1	17	TRBV12-5	TRBJ2-7	many	CASGLVLGQLKSYEQYF	TGTGCTAGTGGTTTGGTACTGGGACAGCTGAAATCCTACGAGCAGTACTTC
NA	14	TRBV10-3	TRBJ2-5	many	CAISGSLAPETQYF	TGTGCCATCAGTGGGTCTCTAGCCCCGGAGACCCAGTACTTC